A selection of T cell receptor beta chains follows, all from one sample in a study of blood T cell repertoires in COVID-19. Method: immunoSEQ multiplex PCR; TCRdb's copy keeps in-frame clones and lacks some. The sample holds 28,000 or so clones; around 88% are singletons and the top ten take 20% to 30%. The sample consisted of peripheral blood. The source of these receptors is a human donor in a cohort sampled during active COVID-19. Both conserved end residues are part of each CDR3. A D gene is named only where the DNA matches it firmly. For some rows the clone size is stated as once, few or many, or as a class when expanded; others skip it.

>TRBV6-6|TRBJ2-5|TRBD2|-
CASSALAGGRETQYF
TGTGCCAGCAGTGCCTTGGCGGGGGGGCGGGAGACCCAGTACTTC
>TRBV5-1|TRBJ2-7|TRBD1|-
CASSLAEGTGSHEQYF
TGCGCCAGCAGCTTGGCCGAAGGGACAGGGTCCCACGAGCAGTACTTC
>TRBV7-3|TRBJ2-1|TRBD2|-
CASSLSGGAYNEQFF
TGTGCCAGCAGCCTAAGCGGGGGTGCCTACAATGAGCAGTTCTTC
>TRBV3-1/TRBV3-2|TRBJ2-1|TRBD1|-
CASSLRDRGGNEQFF
TGTGCCAGCAGCCTCCGGGACAGGGGAGGCAATGAGCAGTTCTTC
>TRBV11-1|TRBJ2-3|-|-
CASSSRGAPSTDTQYF
TGTGCCAGCAGCTCACGGGGGGCTCCTAGCACAGATACGCAGTATTTT
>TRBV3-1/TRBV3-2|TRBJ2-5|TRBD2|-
CASSLRTSGGVETQYF
TGTGCCAGCAGCTTAAGGACTAGCGGGGGGGTAGAGACCCAGTACTTC
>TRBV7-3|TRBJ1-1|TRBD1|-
CASSLDRVRTEAFF
TGTGCCAGCAGCTTAGACAGGGTTAGGACTGAAGCTTTCTTT
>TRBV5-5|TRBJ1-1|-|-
CASSLIPRPTEAFF
TGTGCCAGCAGCTTGATACCTAGGCCCACTGAAGCTTTCTTT
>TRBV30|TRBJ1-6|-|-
CAWSVSRPPLHF
TGTGCCTGGAGTGTAAGCAGGCCACCCCTCCACTTT
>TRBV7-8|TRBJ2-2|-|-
CASSFYRDRDGELFF
TGTGCCAGCAGCTTCTACAGGGATAGGGACGGGGAGCTGTTTTTT
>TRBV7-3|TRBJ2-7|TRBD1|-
CASSVRAGGLYEQYF
TGTGCCAGCAGCGTAAGAGCAGGGGGCTTGTACGAGCAGTACTTC
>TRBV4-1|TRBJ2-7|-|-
CASSRRTDSYEQYF
TGCGCCAGCAGCCGTCGGACAGATTCCTACGAGCAGTACTTC
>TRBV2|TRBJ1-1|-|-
CASTLSGAGETEAFF
TGTGCCAGCACCCTCTCTGGGGCTGGAGAGACTGAAGCTTTCTTT
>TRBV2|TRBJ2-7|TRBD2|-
CASRAGTSGSYEQYF
TGTGCCAGCAGAGCCGGGACTAGCGGCTCCTACGAGCAGTACTTC
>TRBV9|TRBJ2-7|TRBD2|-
CMLGGIYEQYF
TGTATGCTGGGAGGGATCTACGAGCAGTACTTC
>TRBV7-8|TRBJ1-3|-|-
CASSLQGPGSGNTIYF
TGTGCCAGCAGCTTACAAGGCCCAGGGTCCGGAAACACCATATATTTT
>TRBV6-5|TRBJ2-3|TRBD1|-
CASSQTGGYTDTQYF
TGTGCCAGCAGTCAGACAGGGGGCTACACAGATACGCAGTATTTT
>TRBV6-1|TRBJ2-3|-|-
CASSAPGVAGLGTDTQYF
TGTGCCAGCAGTGCTCCGGGTGTAGCCGGACTCGGCACAGATACGCAGTATTTT
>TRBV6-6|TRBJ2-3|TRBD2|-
CASSYGAGGDTDTQYF
TGTGCCAGCAGTTACGGCGCGGGGGGGGACACAGATACGCAGTATTTT
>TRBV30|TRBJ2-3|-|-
CAWSVAQWYTDTQYF
TGTGCCTGGAGTGTGGCACAGTGGTACACAGATACGCAGTATTTT
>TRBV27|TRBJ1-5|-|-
CASRPHRGNQPQHF
TGTGCCAGCAGGCCACACAGGGGCAATCAGCCCCAGCATTTT
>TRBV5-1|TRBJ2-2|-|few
CASSLAPKNTGELFF
TGCGCCAGCAGCTTGGCCCCAAAGAACACCGGGGAGCTGTTTTTT
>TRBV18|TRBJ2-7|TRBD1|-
CASSPQTGKDEQYF
TGTGCCAGCTCACCACAGACAGGGAAAGACGAGCAGTACTTC
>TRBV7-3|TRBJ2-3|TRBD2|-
CASSQAGGRFLDTQYF
TGTGCCAGCAGCCAAGCGGGGGGGCGGTTTTTGGATACGCAGTATTTT
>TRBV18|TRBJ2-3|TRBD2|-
CASSPALAGRTDTQYF
TGTGCCAGCTCACCTGCACTAGCGGGTCGCACAGATACGCAGTATTTT
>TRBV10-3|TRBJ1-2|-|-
CAISESRGSYTF
TGTGCCATCAGTGAGTCTAGGGGGAGCTACACCTTC
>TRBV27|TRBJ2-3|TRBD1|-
CASSQDRGLTDTQYF
TGTGCCAGCAGCCAGGACAGGGGGTTAACAGATACGCAGTATTTT
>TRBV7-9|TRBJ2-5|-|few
CASSLAVRGSQETQYF
TGTGCCAGCAGCTTAGCGGTCAGGGGAAGCCAAGAGACCCAGTACTTC
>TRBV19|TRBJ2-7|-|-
CASLAPSYEQYF
TGTGCCAGCTTAGCACCCTCCTACGAGCAGTACTTC
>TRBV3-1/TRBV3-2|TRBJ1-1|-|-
CASSPEGVRTEAFF
TGTGCCAGCAGCCCTGAAGGGGTTCGCACTGAAGCTTTCTTT
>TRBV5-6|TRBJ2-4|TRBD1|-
CASSLHRGDKNIQYF
TGTGCCAGCAGCTTACACAGGGGTGACAAAAACATTCAGTACTTC
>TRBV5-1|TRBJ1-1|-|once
CASSLMGPGTEAFF
TGCGCCAGCAGCTTGATGGGGCCTGGGACTGAAGCTTTCTTT
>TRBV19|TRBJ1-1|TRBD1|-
CASSIGGGANTEAFF
TGTGCCAGTAGTATAGGAGGGGGCGCGAACACTGAAGCTTTCTTT
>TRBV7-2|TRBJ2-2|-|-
CASSFGLPNTGELFF
TGTGCCAGCAGCTTTGGCTTACCGAACACCGGGGAGCTGTTTTTT
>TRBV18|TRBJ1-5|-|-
CASSSTGDNQPQHF
TGTGCCAGCTCATCGACAGGTGACAATCAGCCCCAGCATTTT
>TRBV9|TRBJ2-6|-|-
CASSGGQPGANVLTF
TGTGCCAGCAGCGGGGGACAACCCGGGGCCAACGTCCTGACTTTC
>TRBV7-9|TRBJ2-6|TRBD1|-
CASSWTRQGGSGANVLTF
TGTGCCAGCAGCTGGACGAGACAGGGGGGCTCTGGGGCCAACGTCCTGACTTTC
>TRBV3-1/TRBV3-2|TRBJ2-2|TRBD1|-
CASSPPGQGGTGELFF
TGTGCCAGCAGCCCGCCGGGACAGGGGGGAACCGGGGAGCTGTTTTTT
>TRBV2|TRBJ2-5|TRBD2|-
CASSQKGLAIRETQYF
TGTGCCAGCAGCCAAAAAGGACTAGCAATTAGGGAGACCCAGTACTTC
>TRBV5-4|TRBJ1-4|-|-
CASSLEGANEKLFF
TGTGCCAGCAGCCTTGAGGGGGCTAATGAAAAACTGTTTTTT
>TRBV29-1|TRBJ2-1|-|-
CSLTGYNEQFF
TGCTCCTTGACGGGTTACAATGAGCAGTTCTTC
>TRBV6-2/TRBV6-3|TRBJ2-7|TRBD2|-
CASSYLVGGTYEQYF
TGTGCCAGCAGTTACCTTGTCGGGGGGACCTACGAGCAGTACTTC
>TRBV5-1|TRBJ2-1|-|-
CASSLVQREAYNEQFF
TGCGCCAGCAGCTTGGTCCAAAGGGAGGCCTACAATGAGCAGTTCTTC
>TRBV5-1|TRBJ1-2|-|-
CASSREDLGYTF
TGCGCCAGCAGCCGCGAGGATCTCGGCTACACCTTC
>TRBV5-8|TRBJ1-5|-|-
CASSFTAFSNQPQHF
TGTGCCAGCAGCTTTACAGCTTTTAGCAATCAGCCCCAGCATTTT
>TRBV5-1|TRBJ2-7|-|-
CASSLGGWEAYEQYF
TGCGCCAGCAGCTTGGGAGGGTGGGAAGCCTACGAGCAGTACTTC
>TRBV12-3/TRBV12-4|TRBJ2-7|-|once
CASSYSPNYEQYF
TGTGCCAGCAGTTACTCACCCAACTACGAGCAGTACTTC
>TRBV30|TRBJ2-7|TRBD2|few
CAWSPILAGTRYEQYF
TGTGCCTGGAGCCCGATACTAGCGGGGACCCGCTACGAGCAGTACTTC
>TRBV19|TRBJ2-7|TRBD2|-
CASSIAAGGYEQYF
TGTGCCAGTAGTATAGCGGCGGGGGGGTACGAGCAGTACTTC
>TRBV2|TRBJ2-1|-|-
CASNIEGGFSSYNEQFF
TGTGCCAGCAATATAGAAGGGGGTTTTAGCTCCTACAATGAGCAGTTCTTC
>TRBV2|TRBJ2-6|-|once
CASSSQEPSGANVLTF
TGTGCCAGCAGTTCACAGGAACCCTCTGGGGCCAACGTCCTGACTTTC
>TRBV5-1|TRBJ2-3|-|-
CASSLATGSIDTQYF
TGCGCCAGCAGCTTGGCCACAGGATCCATAGATACGCAGTATTTT